The 8 T cell receptor beta chains reported below all come from one sample, sequenced in a study of human T cells and chemical hapten exposure. Time point defined: patch test 2, 6 weeks after DPC sensitization. Treatment: therapeutic diphenylcyclopropenone sensitization with weekly scalp DPC. TCRdb re-called the RACE reads with MiXCR, one entry per CDR3 protein. The repertoire has roughly 69,000 distinct CDR3 sequences, around a tenth of them found once; the top ten carry around 6.8%. This specimen consisted of whole blood, obtained in connection with sensitization to the hapten diphenylcyclopropenone (DPC). These TCRs come from a woman aged 45-65 years with alopecia areata. Some clones in this sample may be carry-over from other donors' samples.

The chain employs TRBV29-1 and TRBJ2-7, with TRBD2 matching 14 bases. The CDR3 has 14 residues. V trimming: 5 bases; J trimming: 6 bases; junction bases outside the gene matches: 6. From germline, CDR1 is SQVTM and CDR2 ANQGSEA. This CDR3 is CSVPGLAGVGEQYF. The CDR3 nucleotides read TGCAGCGTTCCGGGACTAGCGGGAGTCGGCGAGCAGTACTTC.

This clonotype was counted between two and nine times. V usage is TRBV29-1 and J usage is TRBJ1-1, with D maybe TRBD1 (5 bases). The V end was cut by 7 bases, the J end by 4 bases, with 13 bases between. The germline gives CDR1 SQVTM, CDR2 ANQGSEA. The CDR3 spans 12 residues. CDR3 coding DNA: TGCAGCGAGGACAAGGGGACCACTGAAGCTTTCTTT. This encodes CSEDKGTTEAFF.

This clonotype came up many times. J is TRBJ2-3 and V is TRBV29-1, with TRBD2 identical over 12 bases. The CDR3 totals 15 residues. Losses at the gene ends were 1 base for V and 4 bases for J; bases not matched to a gene: 3. Germline CDR1 and CDR2: SQVTM and ANQGSEA. CDR3 nucleotide sequence: TGCAGCGTTGAAGGACTAGCGGGAGAGTCAGATACGCAGTATTTT. Amino acids: CSVEGLAGESDTQYF.

V usage is TRBV6-5 and J usage is TRBJ1-1; 7 positions agree with TRBD1. Trimming took 0 bases from V and 4 from J; bases not matched to a gene: 5. This CDR3 comprises 15 residues. Per germline, CDR1 MNHEY and CDR2 SVGAGI. CDR3 nucleotides: TGTGCCAGCAGTTACTCCAGGGGGGCGGGCACTGAAGCTTTCTTT. This encodes CASSYSRGAGTEAFF.

This clonotype appeared many times. The chain joins TRBV12-3 or TRBV12-4 to TRBJ2-6, with TRBD2 as a possible D gene (5 bases). Trimming shortened V by 3 bases and J by 0 bases, and 9 bases separated the two germline ends. The CDR3 is 16 residues long. This chain's CDR3 is CASSFRRSSGANVLTF. Written as DNA, the CDR3 is TGTGCCAGCAGTTTTAGGAGGAGCTCTGGGGCCAACGTCCTGACTTTC.

This chain uses TRBV7-2 with TRBJ2-7; 7 bases match TRBD1. CDR3 length: 15 residues. Germline V gives CDR1 SGHTA, CDR2 FQGNSA. V was clipped by 0 bases and J by 3 bases; unmatched bases: 5. The CDR3 region has the DNA TGTGCCAGCAGCTTAGCGAGACAGGGTAACTACGAGCAGTACTTC. Translated: CASSLARQGNYEQYF. The full variable domain, in which reference TRBV7-2 and TRBJ2-7 provide the parts outside the CDR3, is GAGVSQSPSNKVTEKGKDVELRCDPISGHTALYWYRQSLGQGLEFLIYFQGNSAPDKSGLPSDRFSAERTGGSVSTLTIQRTQQEDSAVYLCASSLARQGNYEQYFGPGTRLTVT.

This clonotype was detected ten times or more. This chain links TRBV7-3 with TRBJ2-3, with a tentative D call TRBD2 (6 bases). Looked up from germline, CDR1 is SGHTA and CDR2 is FQGTGA. Trimming left V 5 bases short and J 6 bases short, with 18 bases between. The CDR3 length is 15 residues. Here the CDR3 reads CASSPGAGRKDTQYF. CDR3 in DNA: TGTGCCAGCAGCCCCGGCGCGGGAAGGAAGGATACGCAGTATTTT. The complete variable domain, with remaining parts taken from reference TRBV7-3 and TRBJ2-3, reads GAGVSQTPSNKVTEKGKYVELRCDPISGHTALYWYRQSLGQGPEFLIYFQGTGAADDSGLPNDRFFAVRPEGSVSTLKIQRTERGDSAVYLCASSPGAGRKDTQYFGPGTRLTVL.

This clonotype has only one observation. Since a much larger clone is just one base distant, this may be a read error. The chain couples TRBV29-1 to TRBJ2-1; 13 bases map to TRBD2. Germline CDR1 SQVTM, CDR2 ANQGSEA. CDR3 size: 15 residues. V gave up 6 bases and J gave up 6 bases; unmatched junction bases: 8. DNA of the CDR3: TGCAGCGTCATGGGACTAGCGGGACCCTGCAATGAGCAGTTCTTC. Translation: CSVMGLAGPCNEQFF.